Listed below are T cell receptor beta chains from one sample, sequenced in a study of shared clonotypes between healthy human individuals. Here immunoSEQ multiplex PCR was the method, and the copy in TCRdb shows in-frame clones only, minus some. Of approximately 700,000 clones listed, around 73% are singletons. The specimen was memory CD4+ T cells sorted from blood. These receptors came from a woman under 40 in good health. Each CDR3 is given with its conserved first and last residue. A D gene is named only where the DNA matches it firmly. Clone size is shown for a subset of rows, as once, few, many or a class of expanded clone.

cdr3_aa: CASRAGVTGELFF; cdr3_nt: TGTGCCAGCAGGGCGGGAGTTACCGGGGAGCTGTTTTTT; j_call: TRBJ2-2; v_call: TRBV9; d_call: TRBD2; clone_size: .
cdr3_aa: CASSLHPRGEQPQHF; cdr3_nt: TGTGCCAGTAGTTTACATCCGCGGGGCGAACAGCCCCAGCATTTT; j_call: TRBJ1-5; v_call: TRBV19; d_call: .; clone_size: .
cdr3_aa: CASSAAWDLRATQYF; cdr3_nt: TGTGCCAGCAGTGCCGCTTGGGATCTAAGGGCGACCCAGTACTTC; j_call: TRBJ2-5; v_call: TRBV28; d_call: .; clone_size: few
cdr3_aa: CASSLAGLAGQETQYF; cdr3_nt: TGTGCCAGCAGCTTAGCGGGACTAGCGGGGCAAGAGACCCAGTACTTC; j_call: TRBJ2-5; v_call: TRBV7-8; d_call: TRBD2; clone_size: .
cdr3_aa: CASSRAHTGELFF; cdr3_nt: TGTGCCAGCAGCCGAGCTCACACCGGGGAGCTGTTTTTT; j_call: TRBJ2-2; v_call: TRBV4-2; d_call: .; clone_size: .
cdr3_aa: CASSEGYTRYEQYF; cdr3_nt: TGTGCCAGCAGTGAAGGGTACACTCGCTACGAGCAGTACTTC; j_call: TRBJ2-7; v_call: TRBV2; d_call: .; clone_size: few
cdr3_aa: CASSLVTGPQEEQYF; cdr3_nt: TGCGCCAGCAGCTTGGTAACGGGTCCGCAGGAGGAGCAGTACTTC; j_call: TRBJ2-7; v_call: TRBV5-1; d_call: .; clone_size: .
cdr3_aa: CASSLAGSDTQYF; cdr3_nt: TGTGCCAGCAGCTTAGCAGGGTCAGATACGCAGTATTTT; j_call: TRBJ2-3; v_call: TRBV7-3; d_call: .; clone_size: .
cdr3_aa: CASSHLKTRSSYNEQFF; cdr3_nt: TGCGCCAGCAGCCACCTCAAGACTAGGAGCTCCTACAATGAGCAGTTCTTC; j_call: TRBJ2-1; v_call: TRBV4-1; d_call: .; clone_size: .
cdr3_aa: CASSIDRYYGYTF; cdr3_nt: TGTGCCAGTAGCATCGACAGGTACTATGGCTACACCTTC; j_call: TRBJ1-2; v_call: TRBV19; d_call: .; clone_size: many
cdr3_aa: CASGGSYGYTF; cdr3_nt: TGTGCCAGCGGGGGGAGCTATGGCTACACCTTC; j_call: TRBJ1-2; v_call: TRBV6-1; d_call: .; clone_size: .
cdr3_aa: CASSRSPGQGGQETQYF; cdr3_nt: TGCGCCAGCAGCCGCTCCCCCGGACAGGGCGGCCAAGAGACCCAGTACTTC; j_call: TRBJ2-5; v_call: TRBV5-1; d_call: TRBD1; clone_size: .
cdr3_aa: CASSLGTGPGYTF; cdr3_nt: TGTGCCAGCAGCCTAGGGACAGGCCCTGGCTACACCTTC; j_call: TRBJ1-2; v_call: TRBV5-8; d_call: TRBD1; clone_size: .
cdr3_aa: CASSIKPGQGTPGELFF; cdr3_nt: TGTGCCAGCAGTATAAAACCGGGACAGGGGACCCCCGGGGAGCTGTTTTTT; j_call: TRBJ2-2; v_call: TRBV7-2; d_call: TRBD1; clone_size: .
cdr3_aa: CASSMGLAGVGGETQYF; cdr3_nt: TGTGCCAGCAGCATGGGACTAGCAGGAGTAGGAGGAGAGACCCAGTACTTC; j_call: TRBJ2-5; v_call: TRBV7-8; d_call: TRBD2; clone_size: .
cdr3_aa: CASSGQDEKLFF; cdr3_nt: TGTGCCAGCAGTGGGCAGGACGAAAAACTGTTTTTT; j_call: TRBJ1-4; v_call: TRBV2; d_call: .; clone_size: .
cdr3_aa: CASSPGEYNEQFF; cdr3_nt: TGTGCCAGCAGTCCAGGAGAATACAATGAGCAGTTCTTC; j_call: TRBJ2-1; v_call: TRBV2; d_call: .; clone_size: once
cdr3_aa: CATSAGPSYEQYF; cdr3_nt: TGTGCCACATCCGCCGGGCCCTCCTACGAGCAGTACTTC; j_call: TRBJ2-7; v_call: TRBV13; d_call: .; clone_size: .
cdr3_aa: CASSRTTNEKLFF; cdr3_nt: TGTGCCAGCAGTCGAACAACTAATGAAAAACTGTTTTTT; j_call: TRBJ1-4; v_call: TRBV28; d_call: .; clone_size: many
cdr3_aa: CASRKNSGQGNTEAFF; cdr3_nt: TGTGCCAGCAGAAAAAATTCCGGACAGGGGAACACTGAAGCTTTCTTT; j_call: TRBJ1-1; v_call: TRBV6-6; d_call: TRBD1; clone_size: few
cdr3_aa: CASSQGDGAGAPGEQYF; cdr3_nt: TGTGCCAGCAGCCAAGGGGATGGTGCGGGAGCGCCGGGCGAGCAGTACTTC; j_call: TRBJ2-7; v_call: TRBV4-2; d_call: TRBD2; clone_size: .
cdr3_aa: CASSPLAGSNQPQHF; cdr3_nt: TGTGCCAGCAGTCCCCTGGCAGGGAGCAATCAGCCCCAGCATTTT; j_call: TRBJ1-5; v_call: TRBV28; d_call: .; clone_size: .
cdr3_aa: CASSLERQGGNTIYF; cdr3_nt: TGTGCCAGCAGCTTAGAGAGACAGGGTGGAAACACCATATATTTT; j_call: TRBJ1-3; v_call: TRBV11-2; d_call: TRBD1; clone_size: once
cdr3_aa: CASSLGLKNYNEQFF; cdr3_nt: TGTGCCAGCAGCTTGGGTCTTAAAAACTACAATGAGCAGTTCTTC; j_call: TRBJ2-1; v_call: TRBV7-9; d_call: .; clone_size: .